This T cell receptor beta chain emerged from a study of low-dose radiotherapy and immunotherapy resistance in tumors. With TRAV- and TRBV-specific primers, first-strand cDNA was made, covering the alpha and beta chains. TCRs were put through 20 PCR cycles of amplification with Phusion. A constant-region primer and the V-primer adapter served as the primer pair. One entry per CDR3 protein, called by TCRdb with MiXCR from the reads. The table has 59,000 or so distinct CDR3 sequences, around 27% seen once. Time point defined: before trial treatment. This clonotype appeared many times. The germline V gene encodes CDR1 SGHAT and CDR2 FQNNGV. There are 15 residues in the CDR3. The V and J ends lost 3 bases and 4 bases respectively, with 13 bases between them.

The sequence was collected from a male donor with rectosigmoid adenocarcinoma. Sequenced material: PBMCs, taken before treatment. V and J are TRBV11-2 and TRBJ1-3; D is perhaps TRBD1 (5 bases). DNA for the CDR3: TGTGCCAGCAGCTTTTTCCGGGGGAGCGGAAACACCATATATTTT. It codes for CASSFFRGSGNTIYF.